The text below deals with one T cell receptor (beta chain). It lacks a known antigen. One base away there is no much larger clone; base qualities are not given. These data come from a study of shared clonotypes between healthy human individuals (TCRdb year 2020). Background on the whole study: The cohort included three men and a couple of women between 18 and 49 years of age. The study deeply sequenced blood TCR repertoires of 5 or 6 healthy adults to estimate repertoire size and the extent of clonotype sharing between individuals. Libraries were prepared and TCR repertoires were sequenced by different laboratories using diverse techniques, in order to increase sequencing depth and limit assay-specific biases. Between about 0.94 and 8.9 billion PBMCs per donor were obtained by leukapheresis.

Study-level results and caveats: Only blood was sampled, and tissue TCR repertoires likely differ from those in blood. Pairwise subsampling indicated that sequencing depth was expected to affect the degree of clonotype sharing among donors. Because the study included only a small number of donors, the genetic and exposure-history diversity represented was limited.

TCR CDR3 regions were amplified from genomic DNA by multiplex PCR using the deep immunoSEQ assay. Genomic DNA extracted from each cell subset was distributed evenly over all wells of several immunoSEQ 96-well plates, and each plate served as one replicate. For unsorted PBMC, each replicate PCR was loaded with roughly 330 ng genomic DNA, equivalent to about 30,000 T cell genomes. Unsorted PBMC genomic DNA was sequenced across ten immunoSEQ deep assay plates. The purified libraries were quantified using a Qubit 3.0 fluorometer, sized with a Bioanalyzer 2100, and then quantified again using the KAPA Library Quantification kit. Every immunoSEQ 96-well plate was sequenced on a separate single-read 150-cycle Illumina NextSeq 550 flow cell. The original pipeline was this. Because the immunoSEQ output included only junctional sequences and no quality scores, the filtering could not be the same as the filtering used for full-length reads. To assign V/J genes and CDR3, sequences were annotated against IMGT germline references using PyIR, a Python wrapper for IgBLAST v1.9. Reads with weak V/J assignments (E-value above 1e-6), missing CDR3, stop codons, out-of-frame junctions, or ambiguous translated residues were removed. V3J clonotypes were defined as sequences sharing an identical inferred V gene, J gene, and CDR3 amino acid sequence. To compute the percentage overlap between repertoires, the number of shared unique clonotypes was divided by the size of the smaller repertoire. Three approaches were used to assess repertoire richness: RTK rarefaction, the Chao1 estimator, and Recon v2.1 estimates of unobserved clonotypes. The clones in this table, taken by TCRdb from immuneACCESS, are in-frame only. Not every clone is retained; where verified, under half of the shortfall comes from an unresolved V gene, and the cause of the rest is unknown. V, J and clone size were drawn from that table, and D and trimming were deduced from the DNA. This sample holds fewer than 650,000 clones; just over 75% were observed only once. The ten most abundant clones make up 12% of the sample.

Donors were healthy HIV-negative adults with no recently reported acute infections or vaccinations. All donors were Caucasian adults living in Nashville, Tennessee, USA. For unsorted samples, tens of millions of PBMCs were counted, and genomic DNA was extracted using the QIAamp DNA Blood Mini kit. Blood was collected by leukapheresis, and PBMCs were isolated by Ficoll-Histopaque density gradient centrifugation and then cryopreserved in liquid nitrogen vapor phase. Inclusive of the bounding cysteine and phenylalanine, the CDR3 is 15 residues long. The read is trimmed to its CDR3 DNA, 45 bases read in frame from base 1. Trimming costs V 6 bases and J 2 bases, and their ends lie 16 bases apart. Via the germline V gene (reference sequence), CDR1 is MNHEY and CDR2 SMNVEV.

This chain joins TRBV27 to TRBJ1-2; TRBD1 is perhaps the D gene, given 5 matching bases. The clonotype comes from a woman in her 40s in good health. Some clones in this sample may be carry-over from other donors' samples. Material for sequencing was PBMCs. The CDR3 is CASRPMGPGNYGYTF. The sequenced DNA is TGTGCCAGCAGGCCCATGGGGCCGGGCAACTATGGCTACACCTTC.